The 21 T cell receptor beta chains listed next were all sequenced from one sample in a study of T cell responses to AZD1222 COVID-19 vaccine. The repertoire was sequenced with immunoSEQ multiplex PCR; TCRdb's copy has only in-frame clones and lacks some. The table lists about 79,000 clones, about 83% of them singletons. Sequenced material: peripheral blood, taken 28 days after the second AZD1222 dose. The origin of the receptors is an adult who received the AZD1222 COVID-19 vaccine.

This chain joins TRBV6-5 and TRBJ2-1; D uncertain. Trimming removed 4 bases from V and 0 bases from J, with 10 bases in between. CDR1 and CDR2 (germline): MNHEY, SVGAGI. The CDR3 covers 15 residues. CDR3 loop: CASSSKLSSYNEQFF. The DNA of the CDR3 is TGTGCCAGCAGTTCGAAACTGAGCTCCTACAATGAGCAGTTCTTC.

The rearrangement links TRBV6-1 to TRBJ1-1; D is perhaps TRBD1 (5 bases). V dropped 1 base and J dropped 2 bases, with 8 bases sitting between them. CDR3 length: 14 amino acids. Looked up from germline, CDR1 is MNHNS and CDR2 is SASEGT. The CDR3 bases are TGTGCCAGCAGTGAAGTGGGGGGAAACACTGAAGCTTTCTTT. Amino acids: CASSEVGGNTEAFF.

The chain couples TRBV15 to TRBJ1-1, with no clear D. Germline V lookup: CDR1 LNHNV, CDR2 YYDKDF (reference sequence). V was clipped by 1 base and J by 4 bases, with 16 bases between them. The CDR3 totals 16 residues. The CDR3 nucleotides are TGTGCCACCAGCAGAGGGCCTTTGACGGGTCCCACTGAAGCTTTCTTT. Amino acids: CATSRGPLTGPTEAFF.

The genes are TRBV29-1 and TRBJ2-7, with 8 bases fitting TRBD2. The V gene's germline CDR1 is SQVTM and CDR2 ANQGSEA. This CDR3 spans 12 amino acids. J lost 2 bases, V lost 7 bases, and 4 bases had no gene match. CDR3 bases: TGCAGCGGACTCGGGAGGGCCTACGAGCAGTACTTC. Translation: CSGLGRAYEQYF.

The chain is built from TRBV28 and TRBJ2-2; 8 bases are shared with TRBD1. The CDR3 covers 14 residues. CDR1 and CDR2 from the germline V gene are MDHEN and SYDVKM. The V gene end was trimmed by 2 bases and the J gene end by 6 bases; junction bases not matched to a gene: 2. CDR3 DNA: TGTGCCAGCAGTTTACAGACAGGGGCCGGGGAGCTGTTTTTT. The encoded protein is CASSLQTGAGELFF. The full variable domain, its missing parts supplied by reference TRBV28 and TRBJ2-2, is DVKVTQSSRYLVKRTGEKVFLECVQDMDHENMFWYRQDPGLGLRLIYFSYDVKMKEKGDIPEGYSVSREKKERFSLILESASTNQTSMYLCASSLQTGAGELFFGEGSRLTVL.

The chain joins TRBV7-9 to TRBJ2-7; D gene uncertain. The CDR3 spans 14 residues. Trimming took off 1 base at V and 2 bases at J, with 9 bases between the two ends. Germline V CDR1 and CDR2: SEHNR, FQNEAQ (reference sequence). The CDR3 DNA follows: TGTGCCAGCAGCTTAGTGGCGGACCCCTACGAGCAGTACTTC. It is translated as CASSLVADPYEQYF.

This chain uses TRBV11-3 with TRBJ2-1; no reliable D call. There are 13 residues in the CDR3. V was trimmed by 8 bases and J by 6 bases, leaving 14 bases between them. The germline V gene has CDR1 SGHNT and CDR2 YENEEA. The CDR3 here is CASSLEGPNEQFF. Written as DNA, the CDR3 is TGTGCCAGCTCACTGGAAGGGCCCAATGAGCAGTTCTTC.

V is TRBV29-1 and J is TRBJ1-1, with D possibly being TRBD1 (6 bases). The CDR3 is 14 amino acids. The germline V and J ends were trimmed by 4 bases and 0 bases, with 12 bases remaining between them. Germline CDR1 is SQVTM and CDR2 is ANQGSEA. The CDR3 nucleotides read TGCAGCGTTGGATGGGACACAGTGAACACTGAAGCTTTCTTT. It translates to CSVGWDTVNTEAFF.

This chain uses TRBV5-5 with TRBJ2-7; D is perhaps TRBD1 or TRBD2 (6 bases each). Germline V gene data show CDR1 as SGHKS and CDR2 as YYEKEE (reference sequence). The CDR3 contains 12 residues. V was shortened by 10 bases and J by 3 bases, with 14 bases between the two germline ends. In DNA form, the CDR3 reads TGTGCCGGGAGGAGGGGGAACTACGAGCAGTACTTC. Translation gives CAGRRGNYEQYF.

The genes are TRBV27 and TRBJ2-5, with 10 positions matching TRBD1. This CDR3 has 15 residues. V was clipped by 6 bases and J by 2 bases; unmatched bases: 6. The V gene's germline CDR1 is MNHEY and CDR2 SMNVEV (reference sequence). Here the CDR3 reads CASRNLGQGQETQYF. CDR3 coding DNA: TGTGCCAGCAGGAATCTGGGACAGGGGCAAGAGACCCAGTACTTC.

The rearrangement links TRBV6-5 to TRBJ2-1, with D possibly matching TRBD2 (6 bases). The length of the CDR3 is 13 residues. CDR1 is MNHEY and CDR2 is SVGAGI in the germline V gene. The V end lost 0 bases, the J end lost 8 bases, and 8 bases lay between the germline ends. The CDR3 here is CASSYSAGHEQFF. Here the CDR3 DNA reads TGTGCCAGCAGTTACTCTGCGGGACATGAGCAGTTCTTC.

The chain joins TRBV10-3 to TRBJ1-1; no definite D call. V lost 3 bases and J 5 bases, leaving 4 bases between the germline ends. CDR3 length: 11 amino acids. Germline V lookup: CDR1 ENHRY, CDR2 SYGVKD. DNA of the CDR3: TGTGCCATCAGTGAACATACTGAAGCTTTCTTT. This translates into CAISEHTEAFF.

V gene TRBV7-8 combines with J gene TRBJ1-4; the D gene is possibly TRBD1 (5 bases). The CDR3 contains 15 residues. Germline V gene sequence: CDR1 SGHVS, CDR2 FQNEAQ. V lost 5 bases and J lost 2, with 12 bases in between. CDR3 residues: CASSTVGGTNEKLFF. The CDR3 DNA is TGTGCCAGCAGCACCGTCGGGGGTACTAATGAAAAACTGTTTTTT.

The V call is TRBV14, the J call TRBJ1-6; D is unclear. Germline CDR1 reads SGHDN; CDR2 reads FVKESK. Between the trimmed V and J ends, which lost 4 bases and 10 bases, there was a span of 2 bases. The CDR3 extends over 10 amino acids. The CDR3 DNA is TGTGCCAGCAGCCGATCACCCCTCCACTTT. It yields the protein CASSRSPLHF.

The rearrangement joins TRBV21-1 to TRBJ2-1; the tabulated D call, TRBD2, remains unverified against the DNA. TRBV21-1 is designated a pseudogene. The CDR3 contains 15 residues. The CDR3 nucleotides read TGTGCCAGCAGCACCTCCCCGTCTCGTCTCAATGAGCAGTTCTTC. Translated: CASSTSPSRLNEQFF.

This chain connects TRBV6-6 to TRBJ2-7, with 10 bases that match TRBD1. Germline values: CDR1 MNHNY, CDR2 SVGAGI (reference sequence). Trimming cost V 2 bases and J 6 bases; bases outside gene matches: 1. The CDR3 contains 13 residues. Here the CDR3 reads CASSYGTGAEQYF. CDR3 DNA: TGTGCCAGCAGTTACGGGACAGGGGCCGAGCAGTACTTC.

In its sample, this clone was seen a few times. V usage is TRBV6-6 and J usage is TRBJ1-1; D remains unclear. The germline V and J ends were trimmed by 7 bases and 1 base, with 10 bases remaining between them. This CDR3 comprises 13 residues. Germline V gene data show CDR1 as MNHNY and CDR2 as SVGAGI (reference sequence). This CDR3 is CASNWVSNTEAFF. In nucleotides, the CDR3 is TGTGCCAGCAATTGGGTATCGAACACTGAAGCTTTCTTT.

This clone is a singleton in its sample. The CDR3 protein is CASSYDAGGVKLFF. The CDR3 DNA sequence: TGTGCCAGCAGTTACGACGCAGGGGGGGTGAAGCTGTTTTTT. V and J are TRBV6-5 and TRBJ2-2; D might be TRBD1 or TRBD2, each matching 7 bases. The CDR3 totals 14 residues. Germline CDR1 is MNHEY and CDR2 is SVGAGI. Trimming removed 2 bases at V and 12 bases at J, with 16 bases between.

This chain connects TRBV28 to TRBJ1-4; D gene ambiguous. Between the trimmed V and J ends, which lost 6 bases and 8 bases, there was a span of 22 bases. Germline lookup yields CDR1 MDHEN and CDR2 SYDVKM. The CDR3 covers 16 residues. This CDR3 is CASSPSGAGKSEKLFF. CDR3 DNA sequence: TGTGCCAGCAGCCCCTCAGGCGCGGGGAAAAGCGAAAAACTGTTTTTT.

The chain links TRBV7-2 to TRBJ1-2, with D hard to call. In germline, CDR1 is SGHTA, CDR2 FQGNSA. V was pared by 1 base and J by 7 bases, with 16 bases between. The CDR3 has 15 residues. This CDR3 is CASSLVADQVRGYTF. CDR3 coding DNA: TGTGCCAGCAGCTTAGTAGCAGACCAGGTGCGTGGCTACACCTTC. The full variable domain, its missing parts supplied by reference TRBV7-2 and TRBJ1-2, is GAGVSQSPSNKVTEKGKDVELRCDPISGHTALYWYRQSLGQGLEFLIYFQGNSAPDKSGLPSDRFSAERTGGSVSTLTIQRTQQEDSAVYLCASSLVADQVRGYTFGSGTRLTVV.

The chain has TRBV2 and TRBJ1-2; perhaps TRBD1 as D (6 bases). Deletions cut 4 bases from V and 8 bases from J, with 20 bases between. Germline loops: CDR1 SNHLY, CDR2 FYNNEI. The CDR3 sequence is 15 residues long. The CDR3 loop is CASSVRQGPSSGYTF. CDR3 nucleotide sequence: TGTGCCAGCAGTGTACGGCAGGGGCCCTCATCGGGCTACACCTTC.